The 10 T cell receptor beta chains below were found in one sample sequenced in a study of OX40 agonist ivuxolimab in advanced cancers. Libraries were constructed by the immunoSEQ multiplex PCR assay. TCRdb retrieved this table from immuneACCESS and kept in-frame rearrangements only. Not all clones are present; in checked studies, unresolved V genes account for under half, and no reason is known for the remainder. The sample yields fewer than 140,000 clones; 75% to 95% were counted once. More than 0.4% of the sample rests with the top ten. The material was CD4+ or CD8+ T cells sorted from blood, obtained in a trial of the OX40 agonist ivuxolimab. The receptor set was obtained from an adult with an advanced solid tumor such as melanoma, head and neck, liver or kidney cancer.

As regards this clone: Relative to the germline gene, one junction end is altered; a read error may explain this. The rearrangement joins TRBV18 to TRBJ2-2; D remains ambiguous. Germline V CDR1 and CDR2: KGHSH, LQKENI. This CDR3 comprises 13 residues. The CDR3 protein is CASSLVNTGELFF. For the CDR3, the DNA is TGTGCCAGTTCACTGGTGAACACCGGGGAGCTGTTTTTT.

The gene calls are TRBV2 and TRBJ2-3; 8 bases fit TRBD2. Germline V gene sequence: CDR1 SNHLY, CDR2 FYNNEI. V trimming: 9 bases; J trimming: 1 base; junction bases outside the gene matches: 9. There are 15 residues in the CDR3. The CDR3 loop reads CARSIAGSGTDTQYF. DNA for the CDR3: TGTGCCAGGTCGATAGCGGGGTCGGGCACAGATACGCAGTATTTT.

This chain links TRBV7-2 with TRBJ2-1, with 12 bases matching TRBD1. The CDR3 covers 14 residues. The junction had 2 bases not matched to a gene; V was cut back by 3 bases and J by 8 bases. CDR1 and CDR2 (germline): SGHTA, FQGNSA. CDR3 sequence: CASSLGQGAHEQFF. The CDR3 nucleotides read TGTGCCAGCAGCTTGGGACAGGGGGCGCATGAGCAGTTCTTC.

The V call is TRBV6-5, the J call TRBJ2-7; D is possibly TRBD1 (6 bases). The CDR3 loop spans 14 amino acids. V was cut by 5 bases and J by 4 bases, with 15 bases left in between. From germline, CDR1 is MNHEY and CDR2 SVGAGI. CDR3 loop: CASSLTGNLYEQYF. The CDR3 DNA sequence: TGTGCCAGCAGTCTAACAGGGAATTTGTACGAGCAGTACTTC.

The CDR3 nucleotides are TGTGCCAGCACCTCCGACGGCGGGGCAGATACGCAGTATTTT. It translates to CASTSDGGADTQYF. The chain carries TRBV27 and TRBJ2-3; possibly TRBD2 for D (6 bases). Germline V gives CDR1 MNHEY, CDR2 SMNVEV (reference sequence). V was trimmed by 7 bases and J by 4 bases, leaving 15 bases between them. The CDR3 covers 14 residues.

This clone has a single count. The V call is TRBV6-5, the J call TRBJ2-2; D possibly corresponds to TRBD1 (6 bases). Germline V lookup: CDR1 MNHEY, CDR2 SVGAGI. This CDR3 comprises 15 residues. The germline V and J ends were trimmed by 6 bases and 4 bases, with 15 bases remaining between them. CDR3 nucleotide sequence: TGTGCCAGCAGCCTAACAACAGGGAGCACCGGGGAGCTGTTTTTT. Encoded protein: CASSLTTGSTGELFF.

This rearrangement joins TRBV14 to TRBJ2-2; D may be TRBD1 or TRBD2 (6 bases each). V shed 2 bases and J shed 6 bases, with 13 bases lying between them. Germline V lookup: CDR1 SGHDN, CDR2 FVKESK. There are 15 residues in the CDR3. The CDR3 DNA is TGTGCCAGCAGCCAACTTCAGGGGAGGTCCGGGGAGCTGTTTTTT. Its translation is CASSQLQGRSGELFF.

The chain has TRBV9 and TRBJ2-5, with D hard to call. CDR1 SGDLS and CDR2 YYNGEE come from the germline V gene. The CDR3 is 13 residues long. Between the trimmed V and J ends, which lost 0 bases and 3 bases, there was a span of 6 bases. CDR3 amino acids: CASSVVGEETQYF. The CDR3 bases are TGTGCCAGCAGCGTAGTCGGTGAAGAGACCCAGTACTTC.

V usage is TRBV7-3 and J usage is TRBJ2-5; D call uncertain. Germline CDR1 reads SGHTA; CDR2 reads FQGTGA. This CDR3 has 14 residues. V was clipped by 3 bases and J by 1 base, with 9 bases between them. CDR3 amino acids: CASSFNSGQETQYF. Written as DNA, the CDR3 is TGTGCCAGCAGCTTTAATTCGGGCCAAGAGACCCAGTACTTC.

This clone appeared once. The chain couples TRBV5-1 to TRBJ1-2; D is unclear. The V end was cut by 0 bases, the J end by 8 bases, with 14 bases between. Germline V CDR1 and CDR2: SGHRS, YFSETQ. This CDR3 region has 14 residues. CDR3 loop: CASSLDRADGGYTF. CDR3 bases: TGCGCCAGCAGCTTGGACCGGGCCGACGGGGGCTACACCTTC. The full variable domain, its missing parts supplied by reference TRBV5-1 and TRBJ1-2, is KAGVTQTPRYLIKTRGQQVTLSCSPISGHRSVSWYQQTPGQGLQFLFEYFSETQRNKGNFPGRFSGRQFSNSRSEMNVSTLELGDSALYLCASSLDRADGGYTFGSGTRLTVV.